This T cell receptor beta chain is drawn from a study of shared T cell receptors in the human thymus. Clones were read by immunoSEQ multiplex PCR, and TCRdb kept only the in-frame ones, dropping some. The data hold hundreds of thousands of clones, with about 89% observed a single time. The V end lost 3 bases, the J end lost 8 bases, and 23 bases lay between the germline ends. There are 16 residues in the CDR3. Germline V gene lookup returns CDR1 SGDLS and CDR2 YYNGEE. These data also formed part of another study, on human thymus T cells. In that study: Those donating were healthy Finnish infants in corrective surgery for congenital heart defects. The study used thymus tissue resected during corrective heart surgery. Repertoires sampled from thymus and blood appeared biased in V and J gene usage. Highly overlapping thymic repertoires in unrelated individuals were reported by related research.

Material for sequencing was thymocytes. The J gene is TRBJ1-2, the V gene TRBV9; maybe TRBD1 (5 bases). This TCR came from a boy under two years old with a congenital heart defect. The DNA of the CDR3 is TGTGCCAGCAGCGCTGAAAGGACGGGTAGGGGAGGCGGCTACACCTTC. It yields the protein CASSAERTGRGGGYTF.